Sequencing of this T cell receptor beta chain was carried out in a study of cytomegalovirus exposure and HLA in healthy donors. TCRdb's copy holds only in-frame clones and misses some; the assay was immunoSEQ multiplex PCR. The top ten hold about 15% of the sample, which has 150,000 to 200,000 clones, 85% seen once. General study findings and limits: The majority of TCR sequences were rare, yet some public TCRs appeared in many donors.

Trimming at V came to 5 bases and at J to 5 bases, leaving 12 bases not matched to a gene. The CDR3 length is 18 residues. Germline CDR1 SGHTA, CDR2 FQGNSA. As for this clone: Its target is unknown.

This chain links TRBV7-2 with TRBJ2-3; 14 nucleotides match TRBD2. The receptor's source is a man younger than 30 in good health and CMV-seropositive. Source material: PBMCs. The CDR3 sequence is CASSLTFGTSGGEDTQYF. The CDR3 DNA follows: TGTGCCAGCAGCCTAACTTTCGGGACTAGCGGGGGAGAAGATACGCAGTATTTT.